Listed below are T cell receptor beta chains from one sample, sequenced in a study of shared clonotypes between healthy human individuals. Sequencing was performed with immunoSEQ multiplex PCR; in TCRdb, only in-frame clones are kept and a portion is missing. The table has fewer than 1 million clones, around 96% seen once; the top ten hold under 0.3%. The sequenced sample consisted of naive CD8+ T cells sorted from blood. The source of these receptors is a man between 25 and 39 years old in good health. Each CDR3 is given with its conserved first and last residue. Fields, in order: CDR3 protein, CDR3 DNA, J gene, D gene, clone size, V gene. D genes are given only for firm matches. Clone size, where shown, is once, few, many, or a class for clones that have expanded.

CASSQGQGSHQPQHF,TGCGCCAGCAGCCAAGGACAGGGAAGTCATCAGCCCCAGCATTTT,TRBJ1-5,TRBD1,-,TRBV4-1
CASSLSGGGNTIYF,TGTGCCAGCAGCTTGTCAGGGGGCGGAAACACCATATATTTT,TRBJ1-3,TRBD1,-,TRBV13
CASSYSNPGTYGYTF,TGTGCCAGCAGTTACTCTAATCCAGGGACCTATGGCTACACCTTC,TRBJ1-2,-,-,TRBV6-5
CSAEIHEQYF,TGCAGTGCAGAAATCCACGAGCAGTACTTC,TRBJ2-7,-,-,TRBV20-1
CASSISLAGEREQFF,TGTGCCAGTAGTATTTCGCTAGCGGGAGAGAGGGAGCAGTTCTTC,TRBJ2-1,TRBD2,-,TRBV19
CASSSGTSGQASTDTQYF,TGTGCCAGCAGCTCCGGGACTAGCGGGCAAGCTAGCACAGATACGCAGTATTTT,TRBJ2-3,TRBD2,-,TRBV5-8
CASSILSGPYDEQFF,TGTGCCAGTAGTATTTTGAGCGGGCCGTACGATGAGCAGTTCTTC,TRBJ2-1,-,-,TRBV19
CASSPRDLNQETQYF,TGTGCCAGCAGTCCCCGGGACTTGAATCAAGAGACCCAGTACTTC,TRBJ2-5,-,-,TRBV11-2
CASREEEQGVTYTDTQYF,TGTGCCAGCAGAGAAGAGGAACAGGGGGTGACTTACACAGATACGCAGTATTTT,TRBJ2-3,TRBD1,-,TRBV2
CASGWGYF,TGTGCTAGTGGCTGGGGGTACTTC,TRBJ2-7,-,-,TRBV12-5
CASLPSGATSSYEQYF,TGTGCCAGCCTCCCGTCCGGTGCGACGAGCTCCTACGAGCAGTACTTC,TRBJ2-7,-,-,TRBV7-9
CASSLVPSEQFF,TGTGCCAGCAGCTTAGTCCCCAGTGAGCAGTTCTTC,TRBJ2-1,-,-,TRBV11-2
CASSLAGGKTGELFF,TGTGCCAGCAGCCTAGCGGGAGGGAAAACCGGGGAGCTGTTTTTT,TRBJ2-2,TRBD2,-,TRBV6-1
CASSQDTAYEQYF,TGTGCCAGCAGTCAGGACACAGCCTACGAGCAGTACTTC,TRBJ2-7,-,-,TRBV6-6
CASSASGTGPINSGNTIYF,TGTGCCAGCAGCGCATCCGGGACAGGACCAATTAACTCTGGAAACACCATATATTTT,TRBJ1-3,TRBD1,-,TRBV7-9
CASSLSGAGQSTDF,TGTGCCAGCAGTTTATCGGGGGCGGGACAATCTACGGACTTC,TRBJ2-7,-,-,TRBV27
CASGTGDARTDTQYF,TGTGCCAGCGGAACAGGGGACGCCCGCACAGATACGCAGTATTTT,TRBJ2-3,TRBD1,-,TRBV5-5
CASSVALGTSGRESTDTQYF,TGTGCCAGCAGCGTAGCTCTCGGGACTAGCGGACGCGAAAGCACAGATACGCAGTATTTT,TRBJ2-3,TRBD2,-,TRBV9
CASTSTGGETQYF,TGTGCCAGCACCTCGACAGGGGGAGAGACCCAGTACTTC,TRBJ2-5,TRBD1,-,TRBV27
CASSYLETQYF,TGTGCCAGCAGTTACCTGGAGACCCAGTACTTC,TRBJ2-5,-,-,TRBV6-6
CASSRDRLNTEAFF,TGTGCCAGCAGTCGAGACAGGTTGAACACTGAAGCTTTCTTT,TRBJ1-1,-,-,TRBV28
CASSSVGGAYEQYF,TGTGCCAGCAGCTCGGTTGGAGGAGCCTACGAGCAGTACTTC,TRBJ2-7,-,-,TRBV7-9
CASSPGLAGVVDTQYF,TGTGCCAGCAGCCCAGGACTAGCGGGAGTAGTAGATACGCAGTATTTT,TRBJ2-3,TRBD2,-,TRBV7-9
CASSFSPGRENWNEQFF,TGTGCCAGCAGCTTCTCCCCTGGGCGGGAAAACTGGAATGAGCAGTTCTTC,TRBJ2-1,-,-,TRBV11-2
CASSHRLGYTF,TGTGCCAGCAGCCACCGCCTTGGCTACACCTTC,TRBJ1-2,-,-,TRBV7-2
CASIGGTGDVGELFF,TGCGCCAGCATCGGTGGGACAGGGGACGTCGGGGAGCTGTTTTTT,TRBJ2-2,TRBD1,few,TRBV5-1
CASSPGQASYEQYF,TGCGCCAGCAGCCCGGGACAGGCCTCCTACGAGCAGTACTTC,TRBJ2-7,TRBD1,-,TRBV4-1
CASSLRGFASGSRTDTQYF,TGTGCCAGCAGCCTACGTGGGTTCGCTAGCGGGAGTAGGACAGATACGCAGTATTTT,TRBJ2-3,TRBD2,-,TRBV7-8
CASSYPPSTPRYTGELFF,TGTGCCAGCAGCTACCCCCCAAGTACTCCTCGATACACCGGGGAGCTGTTTTTT,TRBJ2-2,-,-,TRBV7-9
CSVERRDSYEQYF,TGCAGCGTTGAACGGCGGGATTCCTACGAGCAGTACTTC,TRBJ2-7,-,-,TRBV29-1
CASSLFPGSGYNEQFF,TGTGCCAGCAGTTTATTCCCAGGGTCGGGCTACAATGAGCAGTTCTTC,TRBJ2-1,-,-,TRBV27
CASSSEGQGLKFYEQYF,TGCGCCAGCAGCTCCGAGGGGCAGGGGCTAAAATTCTACGAGCAGTACTTC,TRBJ2-7,-,-,TRBV5-1
CASSSDVNTEAFF,TGTGCCAGCAGCTCCGACGTTAACACTGAAGCTTTCTTT,TRBJ1-1,-,-,TRBV7-9
CAWSVLRLAGYNEQFF,TGTGCCTGGAGTGTACTACGACTAGCGGGTTACAATGAGCAGTTCTTC,TRBJ2-1,TRBD2,once,TRBV30
CASSSPQGIGEQYF,TGTGCCAGCAGCTCCCCACAGGGGATTGGCGAGCAGTACTTC,TRBJ2-7,TRBD1,few,TRBV11-2
CASSWDADYEQYF,TGTGCCAGCAGCTGGGACGCGGACTACGAGCAGTACTTC,TRBJ2-7,-,-,TRBV27
CASSSPNTDTQYF,TGTGCCAGCAGCTCCCCCAACACAGATACGCAGTATTTT,TRBJ2-3,-,once,TRBV7-3
CASRETGGSGANVLTF,TGCGCCAGCCGCGAGACAGGCGGCTCTGGGGCCAACGTCCTGACTTTC,TRBJ2-6,-,-,TRBV5-1
CASSSNRDRAYEQYF,TGTGCCAGCAGCTCCAATCGGGACAGGGCCTACGAGCAGTACTTC,TRBJ2-7,TRBD1,-,TRBV7-9
CSVDQRENTDTQYF,TGCAGCGTTGATCAGCGGGAGAACACAGATACGCAGTATTTT,TRBJ2-3,TRBD2,-,TRBV29-1
CATSRPRDGNTEAFF,TGTGCCACCAGCAGACCCCGGGACGGTAACACTGAAGCTTTCTTT,TRBJ1-1,-,-,TRBV15
CASTDLTVLGPYEQYF,TGTGCCAGCACCGATCTCACGGTTCTTGGGCCCTACGAGCAGTACTTC,TRBJ2-7,-,-,TRBV2
CASSQGDRGQETQYF,TGCGCCAGCAGCCAAGGGGACAGGGGCCAAGAGACCCAGTACTTC,TRBJ2-5,TRBD1,-,TRBV4-1
CAWRLSGGGYTF,TGTGCCTGGCGATTGTCAGGAGGTGGCTACACCTTC,TRBJ1-2,-,-,TRBV30
CASSLEASGSYEQYF,TGTGCCAGCAGCTTAGAGGCTAGCGGCTCCTACGAGCAGTACTTC,TRBJ2-7,TRBD2,-,TRBV11-2
CASSGVGLGTSYEQYF,TGTGCCAGCAGCGGAGTCGGACTCGGGACTAGCTACGAGCAGTACTTC,TRBJ2-7,TRBD2,-,TRBV11-1
CASSEIGIQETQYF,TGTGCCAGCAGTGAAATAGGGATACAAGAGACCCAGTACTTC,TRBJ2-5,-,-,TRBV25-1